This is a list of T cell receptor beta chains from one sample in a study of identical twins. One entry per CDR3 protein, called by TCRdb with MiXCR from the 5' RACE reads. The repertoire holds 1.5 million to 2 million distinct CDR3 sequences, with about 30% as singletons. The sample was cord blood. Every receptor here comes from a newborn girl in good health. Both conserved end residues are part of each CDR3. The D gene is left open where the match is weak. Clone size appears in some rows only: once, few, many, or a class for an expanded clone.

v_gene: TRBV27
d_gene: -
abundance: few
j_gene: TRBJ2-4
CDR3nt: TGTGCCAGCAGTTTACGCTATCGGGGGAAGGGGTTATTAGCCAAAAACATTCAGTACTTC
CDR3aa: CASSLRYRGKGLLAKNIQYF

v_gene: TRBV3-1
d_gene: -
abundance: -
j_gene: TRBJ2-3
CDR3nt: TGTGCCAGCAGCCCCGGGAGTAGTCCAGATACGCAGTATTTT
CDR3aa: CASSPGSSPDTQYF

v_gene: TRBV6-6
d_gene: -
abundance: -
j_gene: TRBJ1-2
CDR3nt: TGTGCCAGCAGGTCGACAGGTCCTTATGGCTACACCTTC
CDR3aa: CASRSTGPYGYTF

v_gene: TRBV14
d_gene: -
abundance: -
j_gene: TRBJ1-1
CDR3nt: TGTGCCAGCAGCCAAAGGCGCATGAACACTGAAGCTTTCTTT
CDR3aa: CASSQRRMNTEAFF

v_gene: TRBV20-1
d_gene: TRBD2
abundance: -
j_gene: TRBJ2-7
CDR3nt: TGCAGTGCTTCGACTAGCCGAACCTACGAGCAGTACTTC
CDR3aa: CSASTSRTYEQYF

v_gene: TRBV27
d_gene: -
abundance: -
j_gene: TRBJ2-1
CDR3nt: TGTGCCAGCTCACTGATGTCGGGAGTAAACAATGAGCAGTTCTTC
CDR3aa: CASSLMSGVNNEQFF

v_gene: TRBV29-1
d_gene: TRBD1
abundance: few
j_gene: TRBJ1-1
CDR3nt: TGCAGCGTCCGACAGGGAACTGAAGCTTTCTTT
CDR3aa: CSVRQGTEAFF

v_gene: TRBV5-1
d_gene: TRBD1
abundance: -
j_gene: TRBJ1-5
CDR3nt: TGCGCCAGCGGCTTGTCTTCCGGGACAGGGGAGCAGCCCCAGCATTTT
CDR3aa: CASGLSSGTGEQPQHF

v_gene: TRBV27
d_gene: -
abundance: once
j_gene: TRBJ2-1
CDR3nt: TGTGCCAGCAGTTTCTCGGGGGGCGGTGAGCAGTTCTTC
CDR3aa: CASSFSGGGEQFF

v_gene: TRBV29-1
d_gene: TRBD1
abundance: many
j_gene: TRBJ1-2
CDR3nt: TGCAGCGCCCCAACAGGGGACTATGGCTACACCTTC
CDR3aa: CSAPTGDYGYTF

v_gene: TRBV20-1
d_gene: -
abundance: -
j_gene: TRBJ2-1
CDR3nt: TGCAGTGCTTCCGGGCCCCTATACAATGAGCAGTTCTTC
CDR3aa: CSASGPLYNEQFF

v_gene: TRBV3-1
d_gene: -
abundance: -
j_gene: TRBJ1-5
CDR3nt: TGTGCCAGCAGCCAGGGAATCGCTTATAGCAATCAGCCCCAGCATTTT
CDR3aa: CASSQGIAYSNQPQHF

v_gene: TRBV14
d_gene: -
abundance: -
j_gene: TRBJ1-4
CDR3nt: TGTGCCAGCAGCCAAGGAGCCCTGGAAAAACTGTTTTTT
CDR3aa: CASSQGALEKLFF

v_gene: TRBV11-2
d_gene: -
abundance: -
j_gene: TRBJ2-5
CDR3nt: TGTGCCAGCAGTTACGGACCAACCCAAGAGACCCAGTACTTC
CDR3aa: CASSYGPTQETQYF

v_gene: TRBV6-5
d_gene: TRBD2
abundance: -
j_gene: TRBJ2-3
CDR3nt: TGTGCCAGCTTCCCGGGGCGGGAGAGGACAGATACGCAGTATTTT
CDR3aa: CASFPGRERTDTQYF

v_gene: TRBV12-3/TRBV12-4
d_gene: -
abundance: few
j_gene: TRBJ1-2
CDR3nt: TGTGCCAGCACCGAACGCCGGGGCCACTATGGCTACACCTTC
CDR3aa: CASTERRGHYGYTF

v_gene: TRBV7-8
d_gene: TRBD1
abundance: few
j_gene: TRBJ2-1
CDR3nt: TGTGCCAGCAGCTTAATCTCAGGGGGCGCCGGCTCCTACAATGAGCAGTTCTTC
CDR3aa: CASSLISGGAGSYNEQFF

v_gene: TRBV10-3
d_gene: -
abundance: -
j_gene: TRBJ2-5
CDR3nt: TGTGCCATCAGTGGGCTACAGGGACACCAAGAGACCCAGTACTTC
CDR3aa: CAISGLQGHQETQYF

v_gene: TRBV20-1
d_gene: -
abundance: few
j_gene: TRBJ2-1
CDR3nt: TGCAGTGTCGCGGGGTTGGGGAATGAGCAGTTCTTC
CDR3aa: CSVAGLGNEQFF

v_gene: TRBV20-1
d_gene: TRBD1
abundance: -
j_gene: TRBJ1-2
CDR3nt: TGCAGTGCTAAGGGGGCGCATGGCTACACCTTC
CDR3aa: CSAKGAHGYTF

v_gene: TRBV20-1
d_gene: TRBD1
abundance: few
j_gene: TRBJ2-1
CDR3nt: TGCAGTGCTATCAGGGGGCGGCTTTGGGAGACCCAGTTCTTC
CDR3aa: CSAIRGRLWETQFF

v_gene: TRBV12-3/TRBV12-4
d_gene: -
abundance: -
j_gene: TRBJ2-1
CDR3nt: TGTGCCAGCAGTTCTCTAGCAGGGTTGTACAATGGGCAGTTCTTC
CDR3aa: CASSSLAGLYNGQFF